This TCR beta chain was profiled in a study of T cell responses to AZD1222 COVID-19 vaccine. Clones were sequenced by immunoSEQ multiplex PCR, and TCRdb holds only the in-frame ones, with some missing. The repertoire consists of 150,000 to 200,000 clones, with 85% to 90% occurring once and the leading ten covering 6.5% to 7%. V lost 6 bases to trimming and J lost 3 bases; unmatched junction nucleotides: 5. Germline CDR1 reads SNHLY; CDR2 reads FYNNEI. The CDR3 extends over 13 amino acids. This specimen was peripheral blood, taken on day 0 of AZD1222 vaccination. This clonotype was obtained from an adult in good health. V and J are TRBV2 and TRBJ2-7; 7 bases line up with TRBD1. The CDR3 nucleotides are TGTGCCAGCAGGGTCGGGACAGACTACGAGCAGTACGTC. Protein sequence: CASRVGTDYEQYV.